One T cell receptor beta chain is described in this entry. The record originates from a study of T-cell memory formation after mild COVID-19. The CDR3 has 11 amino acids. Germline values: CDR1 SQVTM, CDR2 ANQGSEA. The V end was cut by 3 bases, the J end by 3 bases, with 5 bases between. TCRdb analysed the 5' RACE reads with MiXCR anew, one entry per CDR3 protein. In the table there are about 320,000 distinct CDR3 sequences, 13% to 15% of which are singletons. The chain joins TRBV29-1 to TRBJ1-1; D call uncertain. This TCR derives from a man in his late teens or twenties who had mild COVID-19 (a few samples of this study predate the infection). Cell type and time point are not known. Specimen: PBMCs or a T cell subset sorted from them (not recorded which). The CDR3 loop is CSVEGDTEAFF. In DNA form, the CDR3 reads TGCAGCGTTGAGGGTGACACTGAAGCTTTCTTT.